This T cell receptor beta chain was documented in a study of monozygotic twins with inflammatory bowel disease. Overall study findings and caveats: Especially where disease activity was present, IBD patients had fewer clonotypes in common with others than healthy twins did.

Donors gave 2.5 ml of blood apiece. The RNA usage for each TCR library was around 3,600 ng of total RNA. Researchers ran eight separate cDNA reactions for each sample. After re-calling the 5' RACE reads, TCRdb lists one entry per CDR3 protein, DNA absent. The specimen's table records 150,000 or so distinct CDR3 sequences. Note on this clonotype: What it binds is unknown.

The sequence was obtained from a human donor with ulcerative colitis or Crohn's disease, or a healthy co-twin of an affected twin (not recorded which). The source material was blood.

The CDR3 sequence: CSVSTVNTEAFF. This chain joins TRBV29-1 and TRBJ1-1; TCRdb lists TRBD1, though no DNA is available to test this call. The CDR3 totals 12 residues. Germline loops: CDR1 SQVTM, CDR2 ANQGSEA.